These T cell receptor beta chains were read from a single sample in a study of blood T cells in healthy people across ages. TCRdb passed the 5' RACE reads through MiXCR, listing each CDR3 protein once. The table includes roughly 700,000 distinct CDR3 sequences, approximately 50% detected once. Sample: blood. All receptors come from an older woman in good health. Each CDR3 is given with its conserved first and last residue. Each record gives: clone size, D gene, V gene, J gene, CDR3 protein, CDR3 DNA. The D gene is left open where the match is weak. Part of the rows lack a size; the others show once, few, many or a class for expanded clones.

clone_size: -; d_call: TRBD1; v_call: TRBV5-1; j_call: TRBJ2-5; cdr3_aa: CASSLRDSSKETQYF; cdr3_nt: TGCGCCAGCAGCCTCCGGGACAGTTCTAAAGAGACCCAGTACTTC
clone_size: -; d_call: TRBD1; v_call: TRBV9; j_call: TRBJ2-5; cdr3_aa: CASSVAPGGTSQETQYF; cdr3_nt: TGTGCCAGCAGCGTCGCCCCAGGGGGAACTAGCCAAGAGACCCAGTACTTC
clone_size: few; d_call: TRBD2; v_call: TRBV5-5; j_call: TRBJ2-5; cdr3_aa: CASSPGLAGPNEQYF; cdr3_nt: TGTGCCAGCAGCCCGGGACTAGCCGGACCCAATGAGCAGTACTTC
clone_size: -; d_call: -; v_call: TRBV29-1; j_call: TRBJ2-3; cdr3_aa: CSVGSGSTDTQYF; cdr3_nt: TGCAGCGTGGGGTCCGGAAGCACAGATACGCAGTATTTT
clone_size: -; d_call: -; v_call: TRBV7-9; j_call: TRBJ2-6; cdr3_aa: CASSFSGERSGANVLTF; cdr3_nt: TGTGCCAGCAGCTTTTCGGGGGAACGCTCTGGGGCCAACGTCCTGACTTTC
clone_size: -; d_call: TRBD2; v_call: TRBV4-3; j_call: TRBJ2-1; cdr3_aa: CASSPRLAGRSYNEQFF; cdr3_nt: TGCGCCAGCAGCCCCAGACTAGCGGGACGCTCCTACAATGAGCAGTTCTTC
clone_size: many; d_call: -; v_call: TRBV29-1; j_call: TRBJ2-6; cdr3_aa: CSVDSGTGANVLTF; cdr3_nt: TGCAGCGTTGATTCGGGGACTGGGGCCAACGTCCTGACTTTC
clone_size: -; d_call: -; v_call: TRBV4-1; j_call: TRBJ2-1; cdr3_aa: CASSQGWGYNEQFF; cdr3_nt: TGCGCCAGCAGCCAAGGGTGGGGGTATAATGAGCAGTTCTTC
clone_size: -; d_call: TRBD1; v_call: TRBV25-1; j_call: TRBJ2-3; cdr3_aa: CASSLGQGSTDTQYF; cdr3_nt: TGTGCCAGCAGTTTAGGACAGGGATCTACAGATACGCAGTATTTT
clone_size: -; d_call: -; v_call: TRBV12-3/TRBV12-4; j_call: TRBJ2-7; cdr3_aa: CASSFGPAAYEQYF; cdr3_nt: TGTGCCAGCAGTTTCGGGCCGGCGGCCTACGAGCAGTACTTC
clone_size: few; d_call: -; v_call: TRBV20-1; j_call: TRBJ2-7; cdr3_aa: CSARDKRSATYEQYF; cdr3_nt: TGCAGTGCTAGAGATAAGCGAAGCGCTACCTACGAGCAGTACTTC
clone_size: -; d_call: TRBD2; v_call: TRBV7-2; j_call: TRBJ2-5; cdr3_aa: CASSSGRGGRTYQETQYF; cdr3_nt: TGTGCCAGCAGCTCGGGACGGGGCGGGAGGACGTACCAAGAGACCCAGTACTTC
clone_size: -; d_call: -; v_call: TRBV6-5; j_call: TRBJ2-3; cdr3_aa: CASSYSWAQRDTQYF; cdr3_nt: TGTGCCAGCAGTTACTCCTGGGCTCAGCGAGATACGCAGTATTTT
clone_size: -; d_call: -; v_call: TRBV10-3; j_call: TRBJ1-1; cdr3_aa: CAISEEGRLNTEAFF; cdr3_nt: TGTGCCATCAGTGAGGAGGGTCGGCTGAACACTGAAGCTTTCTTT
clone_size: -; d_call: TRBD1; v_call: TRBV6-6; j_call: TRBJ1-2; cdr3_aa: CASSHGGRGDYGYTF; cdr3_nt: TGTGCCAGCAGCCACGGGGGCAGGGGGGACTATGGCTACACCTTC
clone_size: many; d_call: TRBD1; v_call: TRBV27; j_call: TRBJ2-1; cdr3_aa: CASSLTPTGLDEQFF; cdr3_nt: TGTGCCAGCAGTCTCACGCCGACAGGGCTGGATGAGCAGTTCTTC
clone_size: -; d_call: TRBD1; v_call: TRBV18; j_call: TRBJ2-5; cdr3_aa: CASPRGQQETQYF; cdr3_nt: TGTGCCAGCCCGAGGGGACAGCAAGAGACCCAGTACTTC
clone_size: -; d_call: -; v_call: TRBV4-2; j_call: TRBJ2-3; cdr3_aa: CASSAGQTLSGTDTQYF; cdr3_nt: TGTGCCAGCAGCGCGGGACAAACTCTCTCTGGGACAGATACGCAGTATTTT
clone_size: -; d_call: TRBD1; v_call: TRBV7-9; j_call: TRBJ1-6; cdr3_aa: CASSLWVRGRNSPLHF; cdr3_nt: TGTGCCAGCAGCTTATGGGTCAGGGGGAGGAATTCACCCCTCCACTTT
clone_size: -; d_call: -; v_call: TRBV11-2; j_call: TRBJ1-2; cdr3_aa: CASSLAGAGNYGYTF; cdr3_nt: TGTGCCAGCAGCCTAGCGGGGGCGGGCAACTATGGCTACACCTTC
clone_size: -; d_call: TRBD1; v_call: TRBV7-2; j_call: TRBJ2-7; cdr3_aa: CASSSEPGRGLNEQYF; cdr3_nt: TGTGCCAGCAGCTCAGAGCCAGGCAGGGGGCTCAACGAGCAGTACTTC
clone_size: once; d_call: -; v_call: TRBV10-3; j_call: TRBJ1-1; cdr3_aa: CAISALGGISTEAFF; cdr3_nt: TGTGCCATCAGTGCTCTGGGGGGTATCAGCACTGAAGCTTTCTTT
clone_size: -; d_call: TRBD1; v_call: TRBV6-6; j_call: TRBJ2-1; cdr3_aa: CASSYRRGPYNEQFF; cdr3_nt: TGTGCCAGCAGTTACCGCAGGGGGCCATACAATGAGCAGTTCTTC
clone_size: many; d_call: TRBD2; v_call: TRBV20-1; j_call: TRBJ2-1; cdr3_aa: CSAGLAGRNEQFF; cdr3_nt: TGCAGTGCCGGACTAGCGGGACGAAATGAGCAGTTCTTC
clone_size: -; d_call: -; v_call: TRBV5-1; j_call: TRBJ2-7; cdr3_aa: CASSSKTGTSSYEQYF; cdr3_nt: TGCGCCAGCAGCTCAAAAACAGGGACCAGCTCCTACGAGCAGTACTTC
clone_size: -; d_call: -; v_call: TRBV7-2; j_call: TRBJ2-5; cdr3_aa: CASSPQRGEGETQYF; cdr3_nt: TGTGCCAGCAGTCCTCAGAGGGGGGAGGGGGAGACCCAGTACTTC
clone_size: -; d_call: TRBD2; v_call: TRBV6-6; j_call: TRBJ2-1; cdr3_aa: CASSYYAGVFGVEQFF; cdr3_nt: TGTGCCAGCAGTTACTATGCGGGAGTGTTTGGGGTTGAGCAGTTCTTC
clone_size: -; d_call: TRBD2; v_call: TRBV4-2; j_call: TRBJ2-7; cdr3_aa: CASSQQLAGDSYEQYF; cdr3_nt: TGTGCCAGCAGCCAACAGCTAGCGGGAGACTCCTACGAGCAGTACTTC
clone_size: few; d_call: -; v_call: TRBV5-1; j_call: TRBJ2-3; cdr3_aa: CASSPNQRDTQYF; cdr3_nt: TGCGCCAGCAGCCCTAACCAGCGGGATACGCAGTATTTT
clone_size: few; d_call: TRBD2; v_call: TRBV4-3; j_call: TRBJ2-1; cdr3_aa: CASSQWEGLADSYNEQFF; cdr3_nt: TGCGCCAGCAGCCAGTGGGAGGGGTTAGCGGACTCCTACAATGAGCAGTTCTTC
clone_size: -; d_call: TRBD1; v_call: TRBV14; j_call: TRBJ2-1; cdr3_aa: CASSPVFARTGGHPEQFF; cdr3_nt: TGTGCCAGCAGCCCAGTCTTCGCCCGGACAGGAGGTCACCCTGAGCAGTTCTTC
clone_size: few; d_call: -; v_call: TRBV15; j_call: TRBJ1-2; cdr3_aa: CATSRDATTPYGYTF; cdr3_nt: TGTGCCACCAGCAGAGATGCTACCACGCCGTATGGCTACACCTTC
clone_size: once; d_call: -; v_call: TRBV30; j_call: TRBJ2-1; cdr3_aa: CAWGRILRYNEQFF; cdr3_nt: TGTGCCTGGGGCAGGATACTGCGCTACAATGAGCAGTTCTTC
clone_size: -; d_call: -; v_call: TRBV20-1; j_call: TRBJ1-5; cdr3_aa: CSARATGVGEPQHF; cdr3_nt: TGCAGTGCTAGGGCAACGGGGGTTGGAGAGCCCCAGCATTTT
clone_size: once; d_call: TRBD1; v_call: TRBV5-1; j_call: TRBJ1-4; cdr3_aa: CASSEGAGGNFNEKLFF; cdr3_nt: TGCGCCAGCAGCGAGGGGGCTGGGGGAAACTTTAATGAAAAACTGTTTTTT
clone_size: -; d_call: -; v_call: TRBV6-5; j_call: TRBJ2-3; cdr3_aa: CASIYPDTNTDTQYF; cdr3_nt: TGTGCCAGCATCTACCCGGACACTAACACAGATACGCAGTATTTT
clone_size: many; d_call: -; v_call: TRBV29-1; j_call: TRBJ2-6; cdr3_aa: CSVSISGANVLTF; cdr3_nt: TGCAGCGTCAGCATCTCTGGGGCCAACGTCCTGACTTTC
clone_size: -; d_call: TRBD2; v_call: TRBV20-1; j_call: TRBJ2-3; cdr3_aa: CSALEREYKKGDTQYF; cdr3_nt: TGCAGTGCCTTAGAGCGGGAGTACAAGAAAGGAGATACGCAGTATTTT
clone_size: few; d_call: -; v_call: TRBV4-3; j_call: TRBJ2-3; cdr3_aa: CASSQVTRSTDTQYF; cdr3_nt: TGCGCCAGCAGCCAAGTGACTCGGAGCACAGATACGCAGTATTTT
clone_size: -; d_call: -; v_call: TRBV12-3/TRBV12-4; j_call: TRBJ1-2; cdr3_aa: CASSLAPTGFNYGYTF; cdr3_nt: TGTGCCAGCAGTTTAGCCCCGACAGGTTTTAACTATGGCTACACCTTC